The 8 T cell receptor beta chains below all came from one sample that was sequenced in a study of memory CD4+ T cells and cytomegalovirus serostatus. Some clones are missing from TCRdb's copy, which holds only in-frame ones; the method was immunoSEQ multiplex PCR. Of 65,000 to 95,000 clones in the sample, roughly 80% are singletons; the top ten hold nearly 0.8%. Single viable CD3+CD4+CD8-CD45RO+ cells were sorted as the memory CD4+ T cells. Sequencing was performed on memory CD4+ T cells from blood. The receptors were sampled from an adult in good health and CMV-seronegative.

This chain joins TRBV7-2 and TRBJ1-3, with 7 bases lining up with TRBD1. Looked up from germline, CDR1 is SGHTA and CDR2 is FQGNSA. The V segment lost 6 bases and the J segment 0 bases; nucleotides outside the gene matches: 11. The CDR3 loop spans 17 amino acids. CDR3 DNA: TGTGCCAGCAGTAGAGCCCGGGACAGATTCTCTGGAAACACCATATATTTT. This encodes CASSRARDRFSGNTIYF.

The CDR3 bases are TGTGCCAGCAGTCAACCAACTAGCGGGGGCAAGGAGTTCTTC. It codes for CASSQPTSGGKEFF. V gene TRBV6-5 combines with J gene TRBJ2-1, with 11 bases lining up with TRBD2. There are 14 residues in the CDR3. Germline CDR1 and CDR2: MNHEY and SVGAGI. J lost 14 bases, V lost 5 bases, and 11 bases had no gene match.

This clone appeared a few times. The V and J genes are TRBV19 and TRBJ1-1; a possible D gene is TRBD1 (5 bases). Deletions cut 3 bases from V and 2 bases from J, with 19 bases between. The germline gives CDR1 LNHDA, CDR2 SQIVND (reference sequence). The CDR3 extends over 17 amino acids. The CDR3 reads CASSIIQQGLRNTEAFF. CDR3 DNA sequence: TGTGCCAGTAGTATTATTCAGCAGGGACTTCGAAACACTGAAGCTTTCTTT.

V usage is TRBV28 and J usage is TRBJ1-2; D is ambiguous. Germline CDR1 and CDR2: MDHEN and SYDVKM. The CDR3 sequence is 14 residues long. The V and J ends lost 2 bases and 8 bases respectively, with 15 bases between them. For the CDR3, the DNA is TGTGCCAGCAGTTTAGCAGATCTTGCCGGCGGCTACACCTTC. It specifies CASSLADLAGGYTF.

The chain is built from TRBV7-8 and TRBJ1-5, with 9 bases aligning to TRBD1. Trimming cost V 7 bases and J 4 bases; bases outside gene matches: 5. This CDR3 comprises 14 residues. Germline lookup yields CDR1 SGHVS and CDR2 FQNEAQ. The DNA for the CDR3 is TGTGCCAGCAAGAAGACAGGGGGGAATCAGCCCCAGCATTTT. Translation: CASKKTGGNQPQHF.

The V and J genes are TRBV9 and TRBJ1-5; D is undetermined. V lost 3 bases, J lost 3 bases, and 10 bases lay in between. The CDR3 contains 14 residues. Per the germline V gene, CDR1 is SGDLS and CDR2 is YYNGEE. The CDR3 DNA is TGTGCCAGCAGCGCTCCGGGTCTCAATCAGCCCCAGCATTTT. Its translation is CASSAPGLNQPQHF.

This clone was recorded a few times. The chain has TRBV2 and TRBJ1-5; no definite D call. The V gene's germline CDR1 is SNHLY and CDR2 FYNNEI. The CDR3 totals 14 residues. V lost 4 bases and J 0 bases, leaving 7 bases between the germline ends. In DNA form, the CDR3 reads TGTGCCAGCAGTGCGGCAGTTAGCAATCAGCCCCAGCATTTT. It specifies CASSAAVSNQPQHF.

V is TRBV7-6 and J is TRBJ2-7, with 9 positions matching TRBD1. Per the germline V gene, CDR1 is SGHVS and CDR2 is FNYEAQ. This CDR3 has 16 residues. Germline trimming cut 5 bases from V and 2 bases from J; bases unmatched to any gene: 10. CDR3 region: CASSPVAGTGTYEQYF. CDR3 DNA: TGTGCCAGCAGCCCGGTCGCCGGGACAGGGACCTACGAGCAGTACTTC. Looking up the rest from reference TRBV7-6 and TRBJ2-7 gives the full variable domain: GAGVSQSPRYKVTKRGQDVALRCDPISGHVSLYWYRQALGQGPEFLTYFNYEAQQDKSGLPNDRFSAERPEGSISTLTIQRTEQRDSAMYRCASSPVAGTGTYEQYFGPGTRLTVT.